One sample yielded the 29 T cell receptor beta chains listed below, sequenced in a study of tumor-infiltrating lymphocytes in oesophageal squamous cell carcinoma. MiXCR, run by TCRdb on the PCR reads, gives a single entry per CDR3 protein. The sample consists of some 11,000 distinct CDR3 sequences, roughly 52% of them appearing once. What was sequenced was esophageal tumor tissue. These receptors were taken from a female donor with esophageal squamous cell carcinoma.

In DNA, the CDR3 is TGTGCCAGTAGCGTACTTAACACCGGGGAGCTGTTTTTT. Amino acid sequence: CASSVLNTGELFF. The chain has TRBV19 and TRBJ2-2, with no clear D. From germline, CDR1 is LNHDA and CDR2 SQIVND (reference sequence). Trimming removed 6 bases at V and 2 bases at J, with 7 bases between. This CDR3 region has 13 residues.

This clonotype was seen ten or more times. The CDR3 coding sequence is TGTGCCATCAGCGGAGACAGGGGGCTCGATCAGCCCCAGCATTTT. Its translation is CAISGDRGLDQPQHF. The V call is TRBV10-3, the J call TRBJ1-5; 10 bases map to TRBD1. Germline V gives CDR1 ENHRY, CDR2 SYGVKD. J lost 5 bases, V lost 6 bases, and 7 bases had no gene match. The CDR3 is 15 residues long.

The CDR3: CASIGGTSYEQYF. CDR3 nucleotide sequence: TGTGCCAGCATCGGCGGGACCTCCTACGAGCAGTACTTC. This chain uses TRBV7-6 with TRBJ2-3; TRBD2 is a possible D gene (6 bases). The end of the DNA aligns better with TRBJ2-7, so the J call may be wrong. The germline V gene encodes CDR1 SGHVS and CDR2 FNYEAQ. This CDR3 has 13 amino acids.

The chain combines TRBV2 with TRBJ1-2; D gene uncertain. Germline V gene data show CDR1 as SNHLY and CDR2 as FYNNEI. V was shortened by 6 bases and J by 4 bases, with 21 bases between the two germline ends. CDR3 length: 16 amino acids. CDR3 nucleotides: TGTGCCAGCAGCCCAATGGGCGCAGTTGGGAGCTATGGCTACACCTTC. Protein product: CASSPMGAVGSYGYTF.

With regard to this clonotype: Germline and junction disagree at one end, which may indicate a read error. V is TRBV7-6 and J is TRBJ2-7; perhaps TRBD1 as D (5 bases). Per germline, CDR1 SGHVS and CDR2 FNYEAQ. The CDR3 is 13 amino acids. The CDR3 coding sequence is TGTGCTAGCAGCTTAAGACAGAGCTACGAGCAGTACTTC. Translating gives CASSLRQSYEQYF.

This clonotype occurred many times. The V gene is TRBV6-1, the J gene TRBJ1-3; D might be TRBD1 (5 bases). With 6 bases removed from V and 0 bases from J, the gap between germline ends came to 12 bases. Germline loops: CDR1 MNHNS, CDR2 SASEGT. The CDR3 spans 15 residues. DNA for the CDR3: TGTGCCAGCAGAGCGGACGGGGGCTCTGGAAACACCATATATTTT. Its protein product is CASRADGGSGNTIYF.

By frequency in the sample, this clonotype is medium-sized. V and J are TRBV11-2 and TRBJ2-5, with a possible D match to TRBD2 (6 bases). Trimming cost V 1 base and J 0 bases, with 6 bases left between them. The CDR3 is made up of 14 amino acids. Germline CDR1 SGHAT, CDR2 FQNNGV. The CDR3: CASSLVADQETQYF. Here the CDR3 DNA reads TGTGCCAGCAGCTTAGTAGCGGACCAAGAGACCCAGTACTTC.

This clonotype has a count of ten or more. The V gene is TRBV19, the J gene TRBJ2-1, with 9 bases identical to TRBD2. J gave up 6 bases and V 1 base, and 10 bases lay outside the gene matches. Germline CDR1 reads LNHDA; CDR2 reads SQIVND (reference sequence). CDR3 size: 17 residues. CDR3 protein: CASSIGDSGRSLNEQFF. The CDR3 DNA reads TGTGCCAGTAGTATAGGTGATAGCGGGAGAAGTCTCAATGAGCAGTTCTTC.

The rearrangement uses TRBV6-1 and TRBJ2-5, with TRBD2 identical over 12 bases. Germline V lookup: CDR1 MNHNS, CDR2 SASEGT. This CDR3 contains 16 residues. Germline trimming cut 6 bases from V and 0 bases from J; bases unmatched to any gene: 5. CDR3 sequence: CASRKLAGGNQETQYF. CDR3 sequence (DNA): TGTGCCAGCAGAAAACTAGCGGGGGGAAACCAAGAGACCCAGTACTTC.

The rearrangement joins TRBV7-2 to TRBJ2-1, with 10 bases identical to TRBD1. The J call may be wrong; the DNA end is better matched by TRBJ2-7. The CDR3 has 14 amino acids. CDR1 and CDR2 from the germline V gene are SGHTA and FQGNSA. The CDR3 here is CASRRTGGVYEQYF. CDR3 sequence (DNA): TGTGCCAGCAGACGGACAGGGGGGGTCTACGAGCAGTACTTC.

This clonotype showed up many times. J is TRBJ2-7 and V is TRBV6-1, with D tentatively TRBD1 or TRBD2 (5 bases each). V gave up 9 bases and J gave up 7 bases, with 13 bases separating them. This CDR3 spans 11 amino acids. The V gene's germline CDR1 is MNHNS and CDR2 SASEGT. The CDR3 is CASTGSGEQYF. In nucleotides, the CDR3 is TGTGCCAGTACAGGTTCGGGGGAGCAGTACTTC.

The chain's CDR3 is CASSQGVRRTQETQYF. As DNA, the CDR3 is TGTGCCAGCAGCCAGGGGGTTCGCAGGACCCAAGAGACCCAGTACTTC. This chain links TRBV12-3 or TRBV12-4 with TRBJ2-5, with 7 bases identical to TRBD1. After removal of 6 bases from V and 1 base from J, the junction contained 11 bases not matched to a gene. The CDR3 runs 16 residues.

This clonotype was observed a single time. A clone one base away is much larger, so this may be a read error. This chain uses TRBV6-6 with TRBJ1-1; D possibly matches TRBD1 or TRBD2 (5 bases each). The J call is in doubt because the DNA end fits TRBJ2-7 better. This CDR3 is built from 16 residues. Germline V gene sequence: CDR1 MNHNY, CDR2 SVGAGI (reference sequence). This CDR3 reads CASSYQGIGNYNEQYF. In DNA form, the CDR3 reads TGTGCCAGCAGTTACCAGGGCATCGGGAACTACAATGAGCAGTACTTC.

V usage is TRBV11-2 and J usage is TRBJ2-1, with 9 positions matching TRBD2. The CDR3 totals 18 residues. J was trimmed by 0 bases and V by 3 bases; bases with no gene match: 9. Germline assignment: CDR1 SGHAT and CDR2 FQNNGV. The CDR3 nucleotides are TGTGCCAGCAGCTTGAGGTTAGCGGGAGACGGCTCCTACAATGAGCAGTTCTTC. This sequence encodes CASSLRLAGDGSYNEQFF.

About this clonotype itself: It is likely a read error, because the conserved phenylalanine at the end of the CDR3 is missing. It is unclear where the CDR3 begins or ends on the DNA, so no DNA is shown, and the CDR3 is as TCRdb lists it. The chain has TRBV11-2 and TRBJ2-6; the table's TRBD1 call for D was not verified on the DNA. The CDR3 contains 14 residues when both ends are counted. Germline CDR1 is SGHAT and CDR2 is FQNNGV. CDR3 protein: CASSNHQETQYFGA.

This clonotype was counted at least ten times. The CDR3 DNA reads as TGTGCCAGCAGCTTAGTTCTAAGCTACGAGCAGTACTTC. Translation: CASSLVLSYEQYF. V is TRBV7-6 and J is TRBJ2-7; D not certain. Germline V gene data show CDR1 as SGHVS and CDR2 as FNYEAQ. V lost 1 base to trimming and J lost 3 bases, with 7 bases between them. The CDR3 is made up of 13 amino acids.

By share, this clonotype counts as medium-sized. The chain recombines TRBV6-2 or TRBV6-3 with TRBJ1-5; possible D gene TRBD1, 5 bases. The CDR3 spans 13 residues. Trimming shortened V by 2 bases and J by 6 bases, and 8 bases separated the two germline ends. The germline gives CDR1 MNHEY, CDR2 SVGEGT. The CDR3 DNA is TGTGCCAGCAGTTACCAGGGCAGTCAGCCCCAGCATTTT. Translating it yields CASSYQGSQPQHF.

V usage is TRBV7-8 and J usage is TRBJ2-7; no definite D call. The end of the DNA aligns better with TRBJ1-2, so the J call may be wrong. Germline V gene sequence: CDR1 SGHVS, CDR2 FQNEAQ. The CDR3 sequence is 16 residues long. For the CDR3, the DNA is TGTGCCAGCAGCTTAGCGGTCGGAGATTTAGCCTCAGGCTACACCTTC. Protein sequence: CASSLAVGDLASGYTF.

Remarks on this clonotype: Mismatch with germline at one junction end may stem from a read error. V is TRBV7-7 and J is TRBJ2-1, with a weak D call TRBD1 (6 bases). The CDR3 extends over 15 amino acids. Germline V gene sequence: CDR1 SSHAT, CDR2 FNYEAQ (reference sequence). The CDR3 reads CASSLFFAGENEQFF. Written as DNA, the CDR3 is TGTGCTAGCAGCTTATTTTTTGCAGGGGAAAATGAGCAGTTCTTC.

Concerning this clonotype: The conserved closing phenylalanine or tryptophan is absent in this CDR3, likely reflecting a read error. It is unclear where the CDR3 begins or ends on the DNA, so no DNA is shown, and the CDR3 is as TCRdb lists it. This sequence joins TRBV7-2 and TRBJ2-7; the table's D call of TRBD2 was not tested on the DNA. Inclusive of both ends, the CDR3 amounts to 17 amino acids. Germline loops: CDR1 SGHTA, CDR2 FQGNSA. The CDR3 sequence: CASSVGQITDYGYTFGS.

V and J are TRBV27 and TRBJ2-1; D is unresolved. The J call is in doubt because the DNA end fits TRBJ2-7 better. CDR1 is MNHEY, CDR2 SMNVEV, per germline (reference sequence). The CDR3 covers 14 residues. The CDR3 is CASSPSANAYEQYF. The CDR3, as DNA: TGTGCCAGCAGCCCCAGCGCAAATGCCTACGAGCAGTACTTC.

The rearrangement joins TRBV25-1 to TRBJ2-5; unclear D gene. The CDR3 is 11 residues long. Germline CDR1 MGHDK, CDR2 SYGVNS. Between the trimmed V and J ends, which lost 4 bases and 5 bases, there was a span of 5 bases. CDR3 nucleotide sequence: TGTGCCAGCAGTGCTATGGAGACCCAGTACTTC. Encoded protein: CASSAMETQYF.

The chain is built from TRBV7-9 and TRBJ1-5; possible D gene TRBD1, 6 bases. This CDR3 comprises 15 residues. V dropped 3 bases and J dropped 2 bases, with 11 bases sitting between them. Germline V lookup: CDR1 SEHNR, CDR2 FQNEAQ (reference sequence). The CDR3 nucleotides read TGTGCCAGCAGCTTCGGGGACACTGGCAATCAGCCCCAGCATTTT. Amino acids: CASSFGDTGNQPQHF.

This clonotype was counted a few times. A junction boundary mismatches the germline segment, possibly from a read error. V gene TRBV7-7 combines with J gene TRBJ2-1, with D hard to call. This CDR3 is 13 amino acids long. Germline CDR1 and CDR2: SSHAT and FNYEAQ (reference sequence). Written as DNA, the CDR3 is TGTGCTAGCAGCTTTACTATAGGTAATGAGCAGTTCTTC. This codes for CASSFTIGNEQFF. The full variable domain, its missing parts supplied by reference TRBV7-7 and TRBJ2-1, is GAGVSQSPRYKVTKRGQDVTLRCDPISSHATLYWYQQALGQGPEFLTYFNYEAQPDKSGLPSDRFSAERPEGSISTLTIQRTEQRDSAMYRCASSFTIGNEQFFGPGTRLTVL.

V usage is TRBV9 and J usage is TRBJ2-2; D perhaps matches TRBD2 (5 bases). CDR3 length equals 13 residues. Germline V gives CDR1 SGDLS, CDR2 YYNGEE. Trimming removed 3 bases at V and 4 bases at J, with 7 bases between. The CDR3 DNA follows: TGTGCCAGCAGCGGGAGCGGCACCGGGGAGCTGTTTTTT. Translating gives CASSGSGTGELFF. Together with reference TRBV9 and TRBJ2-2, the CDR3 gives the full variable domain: DSGVTQTPKHLITATGQRVTLRCSPRSGDLSVYWYQQSLDQGLQFLIQYYNGEERAKGNILERFSAQQFPDLHSELNLSSLELGDSALYFCASSGSGTGELFFGEGSRLTVL.

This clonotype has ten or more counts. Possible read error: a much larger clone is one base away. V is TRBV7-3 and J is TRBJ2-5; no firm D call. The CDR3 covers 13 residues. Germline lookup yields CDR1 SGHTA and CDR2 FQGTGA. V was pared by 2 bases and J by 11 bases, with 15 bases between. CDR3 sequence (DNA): TGTGCCAGCAGCTTAGGAGATAGTTTAGGGCAGTACTTC. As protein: CASSLGDSLGQYF.

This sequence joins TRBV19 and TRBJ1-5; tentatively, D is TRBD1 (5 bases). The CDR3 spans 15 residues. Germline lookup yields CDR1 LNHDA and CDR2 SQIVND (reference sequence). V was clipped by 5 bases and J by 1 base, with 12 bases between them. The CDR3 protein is CASSPRDGSNQPQHF. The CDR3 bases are TGTGCCAGTAGTCCCCGGGACGGAAGCAATCAGCCCCAGCATTTT.

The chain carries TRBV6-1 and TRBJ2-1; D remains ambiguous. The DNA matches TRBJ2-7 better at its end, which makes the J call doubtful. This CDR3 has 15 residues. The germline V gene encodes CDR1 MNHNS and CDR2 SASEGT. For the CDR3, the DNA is TGTGCCAGCAGTGAAGCCGTCGGGTCCTACAATGAGCAGTACTTC. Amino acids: CASSEAVGSYNEQYF.

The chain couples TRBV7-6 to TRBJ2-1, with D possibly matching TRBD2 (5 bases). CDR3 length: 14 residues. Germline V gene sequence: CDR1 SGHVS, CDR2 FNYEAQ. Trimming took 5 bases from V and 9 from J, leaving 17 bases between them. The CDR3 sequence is CASSQNGPAGEQFF. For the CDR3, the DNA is TGTGCCAGCAGCCAGAACGGGCCTGCGGGTGAGCAGTTCTTC.